Described below is a single T cell receptor beta chain sequence and its context. The sample originates from a study of T cell changes during pregnancy in multiple sclerosis. Repertoires were generated with immunoSEQ multiplex PCR, while TCRdb's copy carries only in-frame clones and drops some. This sample has 58,000 or so clones, with around 91% found just once. The CDR3 extends over 12 amino acids. Germline V gene sequence: CDR1 MNHEY, CDR2 SVGAGI. Trimming removed 6 bases at V and 8 bases at J, with 10 bases between. This TCR was sampled from a female donor with multiple sclerosis, enrolled in a pregnancy study. This chain joins TRBV6-5 and TRBJ1-4, with a weak D call TRBD1 (5 bases). The input for sequencing was peripheral blood, taken after pregnancy. This chain's CDR3 is CASRGQREKLFF. CDR3 coding DNA: TGTGCCAGCAGGGGGCAAAGGGAAAAACTGTTTTTT.